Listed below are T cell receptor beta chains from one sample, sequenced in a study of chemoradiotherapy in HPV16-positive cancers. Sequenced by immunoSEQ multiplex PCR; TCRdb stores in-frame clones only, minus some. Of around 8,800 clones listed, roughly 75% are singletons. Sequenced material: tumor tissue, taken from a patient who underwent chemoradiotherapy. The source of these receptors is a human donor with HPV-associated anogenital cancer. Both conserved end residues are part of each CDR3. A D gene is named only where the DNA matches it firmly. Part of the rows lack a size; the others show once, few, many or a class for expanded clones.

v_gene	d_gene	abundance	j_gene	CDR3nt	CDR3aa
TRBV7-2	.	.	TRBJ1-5	TGTGCCAGCAGAGGGACTGGCGATCAGCCCCAGCATTTT	CASRGTGDQPQHF
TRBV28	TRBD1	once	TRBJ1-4	TGTGCCAGCAGCTTGCGGGGGTTCCGGACAGGGAATGAAAAACTGTTTTTT	CASSLRGFRTGNEKLFF
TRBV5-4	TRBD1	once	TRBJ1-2	TGTGCCAGCAGCTTAGGCGGGACAGGGGGTGTTGGCTACACCTTC	CASSLGGTGGVGYTF
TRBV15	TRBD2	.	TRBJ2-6	TGTGCCACCAGCGGAATTGAACTAGCGGGGGACGGGGCCAACGTCCTGACTTTC	CATSGIELAGDGANVLTF
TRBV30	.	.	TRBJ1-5	TGTGCCTGGAGTGTGGGGGCCCTAAGCAATCAGCCCCAGCATTTT	CAWSVGALSNQPQHF
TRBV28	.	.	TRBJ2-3	TGTGCCAGCACCCCTTTGGGTAGCCCGAGCACAGATACGCAGTATTTT	CASTPLGSPSTDTQYF
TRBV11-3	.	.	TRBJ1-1	TGTGCCAGCAGCTTAGGGACCACTGCGTCCGAAGCTTTCTTT	CASSLGTTASEAFF
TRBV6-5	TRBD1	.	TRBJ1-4	TGTGCCAGCAGTTACAGGGGGCTTGGTGAAAAACTGTTTTTT	CASSYRGLGEKLFF
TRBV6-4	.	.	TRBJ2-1	TGTGCCAGCAGTCAGGGGGAGGGCTCCTACAATGAGCAGTTCTTC	CASSQGEGSYNEQFF
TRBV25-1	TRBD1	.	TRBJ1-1	TGTGCCAGCAGTTGGGACAGGATATTTAAAGCTTTCTTT	CASSWDRIFKAFF
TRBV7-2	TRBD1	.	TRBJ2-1	TGTGCCAGCAGCTCGGGCGGGACAGGGACCTACAATGAGCAGTTCTTC	CASSSGGTGTYNEQFF
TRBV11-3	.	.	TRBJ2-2	TGTGCCAGCAGCCGCGGGACAGCCAACACCGGGGAGCTGTTTTTT	CASSRGTANTGELFF
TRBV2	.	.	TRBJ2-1	TGTGCCACCCGACTCTCGCCTTACAATGAGCAGTTCTTC	CATRLSPYNEQFF
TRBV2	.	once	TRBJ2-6	TGTGCCAGCAGTGAAGCGGGAGGTACTCGGGCCAACGTCCTGACTTTC	CASSEAGGTRANVLTF
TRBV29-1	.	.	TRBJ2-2	TGCAGCGTGCACAGGGTCACCGGGGAGCTGTTTTTT	CSVHRVTGELFF
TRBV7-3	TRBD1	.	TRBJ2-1	TGTGCCAGCAGCCCCGGACAGGGACACAATGAGCAGTTCTTC	CASSPGQGHNEQFF
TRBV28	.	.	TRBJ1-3	TGTGCCAGCAGTTTTAGGGGGAGGGGAAACACCATATATTTT	CASSFRGRGNTIYF
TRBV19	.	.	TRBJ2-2	TGTGCCAGTAGTATAGGAACCAGGAGGAAGGCCGGGGAGCTGTTTTTT	CASSIGTRRKAGELFF
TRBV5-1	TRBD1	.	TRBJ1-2	TGCGCCAGCAGCTTGACTTCCAAGGGACAGGGAATGTATGGCTACACCTTC	CASSLTSKGQGMYGYTF
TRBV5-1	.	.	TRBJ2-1	TGCGCCAGCAGCGAGTTCTACAATGAGCAGTTCTTC	CASSEFYNEQFF
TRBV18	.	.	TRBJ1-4	TGTGCCAGCTCACCACGCCAGGCTGCAACTAATGAAAAACTGTTTTTT	CASSPRQAATNEKLFF
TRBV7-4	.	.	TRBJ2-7	TGTGCCAGCACCAACTACGAGCAGTACTTC	CASTNYEQYF
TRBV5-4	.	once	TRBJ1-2	TGTGCCAGCAGCACCAACAGGGCTCAAGGCTATGGCTACACCTTC	CASSTNRAQGYGYTF
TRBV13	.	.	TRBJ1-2	TGTGCCAGCAGCTCCCGTCGGGTCCAGGTTAAAAATGGCTACACCTTC	CASSSRRVQVKNGYTF
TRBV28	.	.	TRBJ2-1	TGTGCCAGCTCCCTATGGGAGGGGGGGGCAGGCAATGAGCAGTTCTTC	CASSLWEGGAGNEQFF
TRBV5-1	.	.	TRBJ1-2	TGCGCCAGCAGCTTGTCGGGAGGTTCTAACTATGGCTACACCTTC	CASSLSGGSNYGYTF
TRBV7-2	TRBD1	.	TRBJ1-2	TGTGCCAGCAGCTTAGGGGTCGGGACAGCCTATGGCTACACCTTC	CASSLGVGTAYGYTF
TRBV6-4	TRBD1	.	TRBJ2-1	TGTGCCAGCAGTCGGACGGCCGGGACAGGGAATTTTGAGCAGTTCTTC	CASSRTAGTGNFEQFF
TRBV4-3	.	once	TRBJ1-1	TGCGCCAGCAGCCAAGGGACGGGGACGCTTACTGAAGCTTTCTTT	CASSQGTGTLTEAFF
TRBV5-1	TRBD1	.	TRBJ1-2	TGCGCCAGCAGCTTAAGACAGGGAGTAGGAGGCTACACCTTC	CASSLRQGVGGYTF
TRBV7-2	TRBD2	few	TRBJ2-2	TGTGCCAGCAGCTTGGGTAGCGGGTTCAACACCGGGGAGCTGTTTTTT	CASSLGSGFNTGELFF
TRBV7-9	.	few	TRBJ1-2	TGTGCCAGCAGCTTAGTTGGGACCATGAACTATGGCTACACCTTC	CASSLVGTMNYGYTF
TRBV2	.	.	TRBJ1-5	TGTGCCAGCAGTGAGCTGACACGCAATCAGCCCCAGCATTTT	CASSELTRNQPQHF
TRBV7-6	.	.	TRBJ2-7	TGTGCCAGCAGCTTAGCCGTCGGCTACGAGCAGTACTTC	CASSLAVGYEQYF
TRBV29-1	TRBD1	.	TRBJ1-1	TGCAGCGTTGAATCTAGGGCAGGGGGCACTGAAGCTTTCTTT	CSVESRAGGTEAFF
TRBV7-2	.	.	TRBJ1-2	TGTGCCAGCAGCTTGGACACCTATGGCTACACCTTC	CASSLDTYGYTF
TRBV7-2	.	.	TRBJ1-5	TGTGCCAGCAGTCGGGACATGGGTCAGCCCCAGCATTTT	CASSRDMGQPQHF
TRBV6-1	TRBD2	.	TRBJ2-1	TGTGCCAGCAGCGAACCGGGACTAGCGGTTTACAATGAGCAGTTCTTC	CASSEPGLAVYNEQFF
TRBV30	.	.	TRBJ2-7	TGTGCCTGGAGTGTGGGTGGGGGCGAGCAGTACTTC	CAWSVGGGEQYF
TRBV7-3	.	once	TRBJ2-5	TGTGCCAGCAGCTTACAACCGGGGACGGAGACCCAGTACTTC	CASSLQPGTETQYF
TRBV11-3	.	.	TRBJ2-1	TGTGCCAGCAGCTTAACCGCGGTAGGTGAGCAGTTCTTC	CASSLTAVGEQFF
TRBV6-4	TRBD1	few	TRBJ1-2	TGTGCCAGCAGGGGACAGGGTTTAAACTATGGCTACACCTTC	CASRGQGLNYGYTF
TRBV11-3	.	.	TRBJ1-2	TGTGCCAGCAGCTTAGATCAAGCGATCCCTAATGGCTACACCTTC	CASSLDQAIPNGYTF
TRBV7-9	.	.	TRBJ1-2	TGTGCCAGCAGCCGGTCTACAGGGTTTTTTGGTGGCTACACCTTC	CASSRSTGFFGGYTF